A selection of T cell receptor beta chains follows, all from one sample in a study of shared clonotypes between healthy human individuals. TCRdb's table, derived via immunoSEQ multiplex PCR, lists solely in-frame clones and lacks some. This sample has about 980,000 clones, with 76% found just once. The sequencing sample was made of memory CD4+ T cells sorted from blood. These receptors originate from a man younger than 30 in good health. CDR3s include the opening cysteine and the closing phenylalanine or tryptophan. Fields, in order: J gene, V gene, D gene, clone size, CDR3 protein, CDR3 DNA. A D gene is named only where the DNA matches it firmly. Size is stated for part of the rows, as once, few or many counts, or as a class when the clone is expanded.

j_call: TRBJ2-7; v_call: TRBV19; d_call: .; clone_size: few; cdr3_aa: CASSVAGTSPYEQYF; cdr3_nt: TGTGCCAGTAGTGTCGCCGGGACGAGCCCCTACGAGCAGTACTTC
j_call: TRBJ2-3; v_call: TRBV9; d_call: .; clone_size: .; cdr3_aa: CASSVVGAGPTDTQYF; cdr3_nt: TGTGCCAGCAGCGTAGTGGGGGCGGGACCCACAGATACGCAGTATTTT
j_call: TRBJ1-1; v_call: TRBV30; d_call: TRBD1; clone_size: few; cdr3_aa: CASTGVMNTEAFF; cdr3_nt: TGTGCCTCCACAGGGGTGATGAACACTGAAGCTTTCTTT
j_call: TRBJ2-3; v_call: TRBV6-5; d_call: TRBD1; clone_size: few; cdr3_aa: CASSYRDRLYTQYF; cdr3_nt: TGTGCCAGCAGTTACCGGGACAGGCTATATACGCAGTATTTT
j_call: TRBJ1-6; v_call: TRBV18; d_call: .; clone_size: once; cdr3_aa: CASSPSRGSYNSPLHF; cdr3_nt: TGTGCCAGCTCACCAAGTAGGGGCTCATATAATTCACCCCTCCACTTT
j_call: TRBJ2-7; v_call: TRBV6-5; d_call: .; clone_size: .; cdr3_aa: CASSSPGSHEQYF; cdr3_nt: TGTGCCAGCAGTTCCCCGGGATCCCACGAGCAGTACTTC
j_call: TRBJ2-3; v_call: TRBV9; d_call: .; clone_size: .; cdr3_aa: CASSVGVTHTDTQYF; cdr3_nt: TGTGCCAGCAGCGTAGGGGTGACGCACACAGATACGCAGTATTTT
j_call: TRBJ1-1; v_call: TRBV7-9; d_call: .; clone_size: .; cdr3_aa: CASSLGLTENTEAFF; cdr3_nt: TGTGCCAGCAGCTTAGGGCTCACGGAGAACACTGAAGCTTTCTTT
j_call: TRBJ1-1; v_call: TRBV5-1; d_call: TRBD1; clone_size: .; cdr3_aa: CASGSGTGGTEAFF; cdr3_nt: TGCGCCAGCGGGTCCGGGACAGGGGGAACTGAAGCTTTCTTT
j_call: TRBJ2-5; v_call: TRBV5-3; d_call: .; clone_size: .; cdr3_aa: CARSGESPSKETQYF; cdr3_nt: TGTGCCAGAAGCGGCGAAAGTCCCAGCAAAGAGACCCAGTACTTC
j_call: TRBJ2-7; v_call: TRBV5-1; d_call: TRBD1; clone_size: few; cdr3_aa: CASSVTGPLLYEQYF; cdr3_nt: TGCGCCAGCAGCGTGACAGGGCCCCTTCTCTACGAGCAGTACTTC
j_call: TRBJ2-1; v_call: TRBV7-2; d_call: TRBD2; clone_size: .; cdr3_aa: CASSLALAGAMFSNEQFF; cdr3_nt: TGTGCCAGCAGCTTAGCACTAGCGGGGGCAATGTTTAGCAATGAGCAGTTCTTC
j_call: TRBJ2-1; v_call: TRBV6-1; d_call: TRBD2; clone_size: many; cdr3_aa: CATFSGKGEQFF; cdr3_nt: TGTGCCACCTTTAGCGGGAAAGGTGAGCAGTTCTTC
j_call: TRBJ2-4; v_call: TRBV28; d_call: .; clone_size: once; cdr3_aa: CASLRRGAKNIQYF; cdr3_nt: TGTGCCAGTCTACGGAGGGGAGCCAAAAACATTCAGTACTTC
j_call: TRBJ2-2; v_call: TRBV7-2; d_call: TRBD2; clone_size: .; cdr3_aa: CASSLEVAGDAGELFF; cdr3_nt: TGTGCCAGCAGCTTAGAGGTAGCGGGGGATGCCGGGGAGCTGTTTTTT
j_call: TRBJ1-3; v_call: TRBV6-5; d_call: TRBD1; clone_size: .; cdr3_aa: CASRRDSSGNTIYF; cdr3_nt: TGTGCCAGCCGACGGGACAGCTCTGGAAACACCATATATTTT
j_call: TRBJ1-6; v_call: TRBV4-3; d_call: .; clone_size: .; cdr3_aa: CASSQVGRADNSPLHF; cdr3_nt: TGCGCCAGCAGCCAAGTGGGCCGCGCGGATAATTCACCCCTCCACTTT
j_call: TRBJ2-7; v_call: TRBV28; d_call: TRBD1; clone_size: .; cdr3_aa: CASSPTGLSSYEQYF; cdr3_nt: TGTGCCAGCAGTCCGACAGGGCTGTCATCCTACGAGCAGTACTTC
j_call: TRBJ2-2; v_call: TRBV4-2; d_call: .; clone_size: .; cdr3_aa: CASSQEYGGNTGELFF; cdr3_nt: TGTGCCAGCAGCCAAGAGTACGGAGGGAACACCGGGGAGCTGTTTTTT
j_call: TRBJ1-4; v_call: TRBV19; d_call: .; clone_size: .; cdr3_aa: CASKGRGGTNEKLFF; cdr3_nt: TGTGCCAGTAAAGGAAGGGGAGGAACTAATGAAAAACTGTTTTTT
j_call: TRBJ1-1; v_call: TRBV5-5; d_call: .; clone_size: once; cdr3_aa: CASSPPGLNTEAFF; cdr3_nt: TGTGCCAGCAGCCCTCCGGGGCTGAACACTGAAGCTTTCTTT
j_call: TRBJ2-1; v_call: TRBV19; d_call: TRBD2; clone_size: .; cdr3_aa: CASSGRASNEQFF; cdr3_nt: TGTGCCAGTAGCGGGAGGGCCTCTAATGAGCAGTTCTTC
j_call: TRBJ1-2; v_call: TRBV18; d_call: TRBD1; clone_size: .; cdr3_aa: CASSPGQGARGYTF; cdr3_nt: TGTGCCAGCTCACCGGGACAGGGGGCGCGAGGCTACACCTTC
j_call: TRBJ2-5; v_call: TRBV7-7; d_call: .; clone_size: few; cdr3_aa: CASSPSPRETQYF; cdr3_nt: TGTGCTAGCAGCCCAAGCCCCCGGGAGACCCAGTACTTC
j_call: TRBJ1-5; v_call: TRBV5-1; d_call: TRBD1; clone_size: .; cdr3_aa: CASSLTGDRQPQHF; cdr3_nt: TGCGCCAGCAGCTTGACAGGGGACCGTCAGCCCCAGCATTTT
j_call: TRBJ2-5; v_call: TRBV25-1; d_call: TRBD2; clone_size: .; cdr3_aa: CASSDARGGWETQYF; cdr3_nt: TGTGCCAGCAGTGACGCCCGGGGAGGGTGGGAGACCCAGTACTTC
j_call: TRBJ1-3; v_call: TRBV29-1; d_call: .; clone_size: .; cdr3_aa: CSTVRGRKGNTIYF; cdr3_nt: TGCAGCACAGTGCGGGGGCGAAAAGGAAACACCATATATTTT
j_call: TRBJ1-1; v_call: TRBV30; d_call: .; clone_size: .; cdr3_aa: CAWSVLVNTEAFF; cdr3_nt: TGTGCCTGGAGTGTCTTAGTGAACACTGAAGCTTTCTTT
j_call: TRBJ2-6; v_call: TRBV9; d_call: .; clone_size: .; cdr3_aa: CASSVGGGSSGANVLTF; cdr3_nt: TGTGCCAGCAGCGTAGGTGGCGGAAGCTCTGGGGCCAACGTCCTGACTTTC
j_call: TRBJ2-5; v_call: TRBV7-9; d_call: TRBD2; clone_size: .; cdr3_aa: CASSPGLAGEQETQYF; cdr3_nt: TGTGCCAGCAGCCCCGGACTAGCGGGAGAACAAGAGACCCAGTACTTC
j_call: TRBJ1-5; v_call: TRBV30; d_call: .; clone_size: few; cdr3_aa: CAWSEGSSNQPQHF; cdr3_nt: TGTGCCTGGAGTGAAGGTTCGAGCAATCAGCCCCAGCATTTT
j_call: TRBJ1-4; v_call: TRBV30; d_call: TRBD1; clone_size: .; cdr3_aa: CAWSEVTGATNEKLFF; cdr3_nt: TGTGCCTGGAGTGAGGTGACAGGGGCAACTAATGAAAAACTGTTTTTT
j_call: TRBJ1-4; v_call: TRBV6-6; d_call: TRBD1; clone_size: .; cdr3_aa: CASSYASGGGNEKLFF; cdr3_nt: TGTGCCAGCAGTTACGCCTCAGGGGGGGGAAATGAAAAACTGTTTTTT
j_call: TRBJ1-1; v_call: TRBV5-1; d_call: .; clone_size: .; cdr3_aa: CASSFMTSGGRTEAFF; cdr3_nt: TGCGCCAGCAGCTTCATGACCAGCGGGGGACGGACTGAAGCTTTCTTT
j_call: TRBJ2-1; v_call: TRBV10-3; d_call: .; clone_size: .; cdr3_aa: CAIKGGSGQPSGNEQFF; cdr3_nt: TGTGCCATCAAGGGGGGCAGCGGGCAACCCTCGGGCAATGAGCAGTTCTTC
j_call: TRBJ1-2; v_call: TRBV10-3; d_call: .; clone_size: .; cdr3_aa: CAISESNAGGYTF; cdr3_nt: TGTGCCATCAGTGAGTCTAATGCGGGGGGCTACACCTTC
j_call: TRBJ1-5; v_call: TRBV7-2; d_call: .; clone_size: .; cdr3_aa: CASSPKTGFNQPQHF; cdr3_nt: TGTGCCAGCAGCCCGAAAACAGGTTTCAATCAGCCCCAGCATTTT
j_call: TRBJ2-1; v_call: TRBV29-1; d_call: .; clone_size: .; cdr3_aa: CSVRSYNEQFF; cdr3_nt: TGCAGCGTTCGAAGCTACAATGAGCAGTTCTTC
j_call: TRBJ1-2; v_call: TRBV9; d_call: TRBD1; clone_size: .; cdr3_aa: CASSALTGGTDYTF; cdr3_nt: TGTGCCAGCAGCGCGCTAACAGGGGGAACGGACTACACCTTC
j_call: TRBJ1-4; v_call: TRBV29-1; d_call: TRBD1; clone_size: .; cdr3_aa: CSVVSRGHEKLFF; cdr3_nt: TGCAGCGTTGTCTCCAGGGGGCATGAAAAACTGTTTTTT
j_call: TRBJ2-2; v_call: TRBV5-1; d_call: .; clone_size: .; cdr3_aa: CASSWALTGELFF; cdr3_nt: TGCGCCAGCAGCTGGGCCCTAACCGGGGAGCTGTTTTTT
j_call: TRBJ1-5; v_call: TRBV7-2; d_call: .; clone_size: .; cdr3_aa: CASSLGPSNQPQHF; cdr3_nt: TGTGCCAGCAGCTTAGGTCCTAGCAATCAGCCCCAGCATTTT
j_call: TRBJ1-1; v_call: TRBV6-6; d_call: .; clone_size: .; cdr3_aa: CASSYQGGTEAFF; cdr3_nt: TGTGCCAGCAGTTATCAGGGCGGCACTGAAGCTTTCTTT
j_call: TRBJ1-5; v_call: TRBV10-3; d_call: .; clone_size: .; cdr3_aa: CAISESSPGGNQPQHF; cdr3_nt: TGTGCCATCAGTGAGTCCTCCCCAGGGGGCAATCAGCCCCAGCATTTT
j_call: TRBJ2-7; v_call: TRBV27; d_call: .; clone_size: .; cdr3_aa: CASSLRPRGPYEQYF; cdr3_nt: TGTGCCAGCAGTTTGCGGCCTCGCGGTCCCTACGAGCAGTACTTC
j_call: TRBJ2-5; v_call: TRBV29-1; d_call: TRBD1; clone_size: .; cdr3_aa: CSDSWGQQETQYF; cdr3_nt: TGCAGCGACTCGTGGGGACAGCAAGAGACCCAGTACTTC
j_call: TRBJ1-4; v_call: TRBV4-3; d_call: .; clone_size: .; cdr3_aa: CASSQGEGGKLFF; cdr3_nt: TGCGCCAGCAGCCAAGGGGAGGGGGGAAAACTGTTTTTT
j_call: TRBJ2-3; v_call: TRBV10-3; d_call: TRBD1; clone_size: .; cdr3_aa: CAISGGTGDADTQYF; cdr3_nt: TGTGCCATCAGTGGGGGAACAGGGGACGCAGATACGCAGTATTTT
j_call: TRBJ1-5; v_call: TRBV7-7; d_call: .; clone_size: .; cdr3_aa: CASRLRRRAHQPQHF; cdr3_nt: TGTGCTAGCCGACTCAGGAGGCGGGCCCATCAGCCCCAGCATTTT
j_call: TRBJ2-3; v_call: TRBV29-1; d_call: TRBD2; clone_size: .; cdr3_aa: CSVGQRGGTDTQYF; cdr3_nt: TGCAGCGTTGGCCAGCGGGGGGGCACAGATACGCAGTATTTT